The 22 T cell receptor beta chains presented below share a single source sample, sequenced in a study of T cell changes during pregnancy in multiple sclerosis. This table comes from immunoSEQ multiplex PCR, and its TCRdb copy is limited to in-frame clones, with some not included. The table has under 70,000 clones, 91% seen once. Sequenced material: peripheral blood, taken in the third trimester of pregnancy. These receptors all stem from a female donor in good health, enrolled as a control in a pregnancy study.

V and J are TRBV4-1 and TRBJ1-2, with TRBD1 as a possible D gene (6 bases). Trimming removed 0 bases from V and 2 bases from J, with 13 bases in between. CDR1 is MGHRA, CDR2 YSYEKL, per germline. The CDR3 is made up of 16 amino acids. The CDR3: CASSQDPGHLNYGYTF. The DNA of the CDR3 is TGCGCCAGCAGCCAAGATCCGGGACACCTCAACTATGGCTACACCTTC.

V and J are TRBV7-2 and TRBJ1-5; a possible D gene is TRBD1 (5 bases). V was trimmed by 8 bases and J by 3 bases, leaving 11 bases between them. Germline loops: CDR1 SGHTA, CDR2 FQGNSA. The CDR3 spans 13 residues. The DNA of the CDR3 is TGTGCCAGCGCACAGGTTTCCAATCAGCCCCAGCATTTT. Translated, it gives CASAQVSNQPQHF.

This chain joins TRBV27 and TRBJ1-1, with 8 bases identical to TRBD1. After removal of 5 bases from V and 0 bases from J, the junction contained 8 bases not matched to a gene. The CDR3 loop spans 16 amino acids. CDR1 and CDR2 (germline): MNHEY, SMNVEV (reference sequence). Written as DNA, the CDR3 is TGTGCCAGCAGTCCCCGGACAGGGAGAATGAACACTGAAGCTTTCTTT. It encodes CASSPRTGRMNTEAFF.

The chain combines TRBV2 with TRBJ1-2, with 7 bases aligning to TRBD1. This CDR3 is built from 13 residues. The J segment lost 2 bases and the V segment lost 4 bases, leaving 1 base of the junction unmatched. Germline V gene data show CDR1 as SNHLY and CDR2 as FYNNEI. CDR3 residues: CASSAQGNYGYTF. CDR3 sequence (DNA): TGTGCCAGCAGTGCACAGGGGAACTATGGCTACACCTTC.

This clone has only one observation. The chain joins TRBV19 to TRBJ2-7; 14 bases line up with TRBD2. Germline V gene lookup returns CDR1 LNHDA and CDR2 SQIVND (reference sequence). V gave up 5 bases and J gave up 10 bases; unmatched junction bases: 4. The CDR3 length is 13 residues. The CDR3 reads CASSWGLAGEQYF. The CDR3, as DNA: TGTGCCAGTAGTTGGGGACTAGCGGGAGAACAGTACTTC.

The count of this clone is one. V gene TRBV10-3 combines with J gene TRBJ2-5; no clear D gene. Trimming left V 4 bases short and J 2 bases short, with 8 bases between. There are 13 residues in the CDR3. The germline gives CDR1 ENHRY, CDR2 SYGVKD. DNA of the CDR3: TGTGCCATCAGTGCGAGTCTACAAGAGACCCAGTACTTC. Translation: CAISASLQETQYF.

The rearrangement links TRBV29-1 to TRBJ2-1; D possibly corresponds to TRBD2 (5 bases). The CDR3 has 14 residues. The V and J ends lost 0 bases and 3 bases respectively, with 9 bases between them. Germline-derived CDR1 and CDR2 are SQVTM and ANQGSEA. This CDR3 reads CSVEEPRDYNEQFF. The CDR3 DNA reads TGCAGCGTTGAAGAGCCCCGGGACTACAATGAGCAGTTCTTC.

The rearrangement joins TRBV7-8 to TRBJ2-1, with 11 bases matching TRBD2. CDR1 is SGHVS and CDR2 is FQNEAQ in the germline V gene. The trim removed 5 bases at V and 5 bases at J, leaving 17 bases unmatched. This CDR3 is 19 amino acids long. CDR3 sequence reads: CASSPRGASGRRLDNEQFF. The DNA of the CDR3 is TGTGCCAGCAGCCCCCGAGGGGCTAGCGGGAGGAGGTTAGACAATGAGCAGTTCTTC.

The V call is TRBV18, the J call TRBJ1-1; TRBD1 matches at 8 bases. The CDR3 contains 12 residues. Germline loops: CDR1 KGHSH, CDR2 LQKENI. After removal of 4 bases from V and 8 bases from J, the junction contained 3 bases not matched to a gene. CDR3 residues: CASSLDRVEAFF. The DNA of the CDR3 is TGTGCCAGCTCACTGGACAGGGTGGAAGCTTTCTTT. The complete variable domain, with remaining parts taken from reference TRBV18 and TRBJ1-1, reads NAGVMQNPRHLVRRRGQEARLRCSPMKGHSHVYWYRQLPEEGLKFMVYLQKENIIDESGMPKERFSAEFPKEGPSILRIQQVVRGDSAAYFCASSLDRVEAFFGQGTRLTVV.

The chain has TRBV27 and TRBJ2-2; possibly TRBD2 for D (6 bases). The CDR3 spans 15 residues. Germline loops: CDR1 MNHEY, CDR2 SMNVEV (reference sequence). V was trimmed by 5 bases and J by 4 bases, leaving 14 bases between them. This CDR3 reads CASSPGLVGTGELFF. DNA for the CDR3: TGTGCCAGCAGTCCGGGACTGGTGGGCACCGGGGAGCTGTTTTTT.

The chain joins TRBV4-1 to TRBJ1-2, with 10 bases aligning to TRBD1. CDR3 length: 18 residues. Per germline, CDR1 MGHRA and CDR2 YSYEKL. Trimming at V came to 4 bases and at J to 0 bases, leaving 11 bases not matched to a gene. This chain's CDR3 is CASSPQGQGILANYGYTF. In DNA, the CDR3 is TGCGCCAGCAGCCCGCAGGGACAGGGGATTTTAGCTAACTATGGCTACACCTTC.

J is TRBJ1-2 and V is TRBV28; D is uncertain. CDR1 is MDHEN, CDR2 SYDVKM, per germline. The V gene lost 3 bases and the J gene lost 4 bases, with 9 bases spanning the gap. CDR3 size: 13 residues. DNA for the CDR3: TGTGCCAGCAGTTTCGGGGTTACCTATGGCTACACCTTC. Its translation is CASSFGVTYGYTF.

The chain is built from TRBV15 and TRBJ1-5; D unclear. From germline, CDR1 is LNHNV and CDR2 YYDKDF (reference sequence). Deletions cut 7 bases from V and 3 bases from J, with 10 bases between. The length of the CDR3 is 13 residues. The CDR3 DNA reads TGTGCCACCAAGCTCAACCTCAATCAGCCCCAGCATTTT. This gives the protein CATKLNLNQPQHF.

As DNA, the CDR3 is TGTGCCAGTAGTATAGATCTTGAGGAGAATGAGAACACTGAAGCTTTCTTT. Its protein product is CASSIDLEENENTEAFF. V is TRBV19 and J is TRBJ1-1; D not resolved. The CDR3 consists of 17 residues. The ends were cut back, 0 bases at V and 1 base at J, with 15 bases in the middle. Germline CDR1 reads LNHDA; CDR2 reads SQIVND (reference sequence).

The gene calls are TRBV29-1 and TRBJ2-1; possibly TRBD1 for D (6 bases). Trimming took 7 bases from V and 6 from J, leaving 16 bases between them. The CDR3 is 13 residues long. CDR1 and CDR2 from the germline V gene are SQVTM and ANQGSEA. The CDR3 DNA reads TGCAGCGGCGAACAGGGTTGGAGCAATGAGCAGTTCTTC. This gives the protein CSGEQGWSNEQFF.

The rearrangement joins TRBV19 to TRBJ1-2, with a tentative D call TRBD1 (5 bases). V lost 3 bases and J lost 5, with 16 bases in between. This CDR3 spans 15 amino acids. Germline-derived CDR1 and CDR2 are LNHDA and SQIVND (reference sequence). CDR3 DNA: TGTGCCAGTAGTATTTTTTTGGGCCAGGGTTATGGCTACACCTTC. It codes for CASSIFLGQGYGYTF.

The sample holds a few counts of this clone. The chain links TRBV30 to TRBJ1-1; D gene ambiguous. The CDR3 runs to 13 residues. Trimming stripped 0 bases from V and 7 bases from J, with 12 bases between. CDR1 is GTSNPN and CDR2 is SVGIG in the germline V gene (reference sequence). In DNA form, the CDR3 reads TGTGCCTGGAGTGTATCTGTAAGAGGTGAAGCTTTCTTT. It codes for CAWSVSVRGEAFF.

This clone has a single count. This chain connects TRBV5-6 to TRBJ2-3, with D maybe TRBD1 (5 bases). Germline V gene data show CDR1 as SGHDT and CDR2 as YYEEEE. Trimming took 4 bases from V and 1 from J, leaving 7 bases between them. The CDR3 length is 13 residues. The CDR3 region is CASSLRGTDTQYF. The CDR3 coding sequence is TGTGCCAGCAGCCTCAGGGGCACAGATACGCAGTATTTT.

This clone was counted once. CDR3 amino acids: CASSLERGGTEAFF. The CDR3 DNA sequence: TGTGCCAGCAGCTTGGAAAGGGGAGGTACTGAAGCTTTCTTT. This chain connects TRBV5-4 to TRBJ1-1; the D gene is possibly TRBD1 (5 bases). The length of the CDR3 is 14 residues. Trimming took 0 bases from V and 5 from J, leaving 11 bases between them. Germline lookup yields CDR1 SGHNT and CDR2 YYREEE (reference sequence).

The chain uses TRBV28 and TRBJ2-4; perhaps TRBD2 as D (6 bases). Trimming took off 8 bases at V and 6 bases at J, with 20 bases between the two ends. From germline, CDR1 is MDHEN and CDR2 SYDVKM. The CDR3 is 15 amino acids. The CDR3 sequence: CASGGLGGVGNIQYF. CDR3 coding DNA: TGTGCCAGCGGGGGATTAGGCGGGGTGGGAAACATTCAGTACTTC.

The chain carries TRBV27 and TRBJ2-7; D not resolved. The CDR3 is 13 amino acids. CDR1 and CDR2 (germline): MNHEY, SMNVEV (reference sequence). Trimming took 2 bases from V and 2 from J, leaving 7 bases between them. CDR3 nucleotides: TGTGCCAGCAGTTTAAAGCTTACCTACGAGCAGTACTTC. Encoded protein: CASSLKLTYEQYF.

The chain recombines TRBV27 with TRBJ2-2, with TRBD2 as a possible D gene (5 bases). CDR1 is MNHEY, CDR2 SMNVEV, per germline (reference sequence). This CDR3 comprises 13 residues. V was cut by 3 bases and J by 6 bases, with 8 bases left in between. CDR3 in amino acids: CASSFERAGELFF. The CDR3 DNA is TGTGCCAGCAGTTTCGAGAGGGCCGGGGAGCTGTTTTTT.